Sequencing of this TCR beta chain was carried out in a study of cytomegalovirus exposure and HLA in healthy donors. Study details: An earlier analysis found some 120 million unique TCR beta sequences from about 190 million T cells. Overall study results and limits: TCR beta chains numbering approximately 150 were designated cytomegalovirus-associated.

Germline CDR1 is LGHNT and CDR2 is FRNRAP. The CDR3 is 15 amino acids. The germline V and J ends were trimmed by 7 bases and 6 bases, with 21 bases remaining between them. A remark on this clone: Its cognate antigen is unknown.

13 Jbeta primers and 60 Vbeta primers were used for the PCR. In the source study's methods: Roughly 12 million shared chains were among approximately 87 million unique TCR beta chains counted in a later analysis. The table came from immunoSEQ multiplex PCR; TCRdb's copy has only in-frame clones and leaves some out. V, J and clone size are taken as reported in that table, and D and trimming were inferred from the DNA itself. Of about 110,000 clones in the sample, approximately 80% are singletons; the top ten hold 6.2%. Sequencing was carried out using PBMCs. The origin of this receptor is a young man in good health and CMV-seropositive. The rearrangement joins TRBV12-5 to TRBJ1-2; D call uncertain. CDR3 region: CASAGPVYGKDGYTF. The CDR3 DNA reads TGTGCTAGTGCCGGACCGGTATACGGGAAGGATGGCTACACCTTC.